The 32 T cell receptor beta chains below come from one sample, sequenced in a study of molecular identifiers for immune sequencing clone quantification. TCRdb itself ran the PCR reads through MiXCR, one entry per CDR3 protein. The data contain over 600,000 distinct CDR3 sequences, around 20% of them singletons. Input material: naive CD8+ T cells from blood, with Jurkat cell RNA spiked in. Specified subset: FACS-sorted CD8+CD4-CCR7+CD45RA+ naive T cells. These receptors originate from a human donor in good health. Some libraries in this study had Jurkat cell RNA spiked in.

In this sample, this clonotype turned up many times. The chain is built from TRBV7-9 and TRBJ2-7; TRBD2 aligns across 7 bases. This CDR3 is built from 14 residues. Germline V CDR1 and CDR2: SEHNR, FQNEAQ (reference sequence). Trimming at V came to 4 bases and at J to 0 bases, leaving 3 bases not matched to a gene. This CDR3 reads CASSYRDYSYEQYF. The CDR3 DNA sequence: TGTGCCAGCAGCTACCGGGACTACTCCTACGAGCAGTACTTC.

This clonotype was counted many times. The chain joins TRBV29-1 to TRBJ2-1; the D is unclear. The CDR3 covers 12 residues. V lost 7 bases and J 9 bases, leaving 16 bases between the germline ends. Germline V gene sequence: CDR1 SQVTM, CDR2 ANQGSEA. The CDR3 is CSARTGRSEQFF. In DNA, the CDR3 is TGCAGCGCTCGGACCGGCCGGAGTGAGCAGTTCTTC.

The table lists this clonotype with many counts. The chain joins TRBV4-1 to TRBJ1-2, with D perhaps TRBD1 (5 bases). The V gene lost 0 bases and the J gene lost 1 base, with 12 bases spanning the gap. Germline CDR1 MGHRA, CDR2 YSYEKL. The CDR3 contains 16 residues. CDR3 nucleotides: TGCGCCAGCAGCCAAGATTTCGGGGCAGATAACTATGGCTACACCTTC. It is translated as CASSQDFGADNYGYTF.

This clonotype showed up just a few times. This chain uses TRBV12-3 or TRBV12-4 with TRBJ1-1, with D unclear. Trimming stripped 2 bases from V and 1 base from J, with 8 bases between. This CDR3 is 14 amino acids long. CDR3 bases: TGTGCCAGCAGTTTATTGGATAAGAACACTGAAGCTTTCTTT. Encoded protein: CASSLLDKNTEAFF.

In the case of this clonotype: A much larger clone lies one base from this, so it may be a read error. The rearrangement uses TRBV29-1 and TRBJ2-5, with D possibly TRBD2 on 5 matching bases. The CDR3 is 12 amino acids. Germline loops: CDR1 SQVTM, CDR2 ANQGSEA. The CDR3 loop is CSAFSERETQHF. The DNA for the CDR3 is TGCAGCGCCTTTAGCGAACGAGAGACCCAGCACTTC.

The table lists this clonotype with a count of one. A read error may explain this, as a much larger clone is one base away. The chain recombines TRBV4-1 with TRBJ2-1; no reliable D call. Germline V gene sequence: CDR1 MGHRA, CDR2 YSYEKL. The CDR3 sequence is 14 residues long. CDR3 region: CASSQETGTNDQFF. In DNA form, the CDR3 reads TGCGCCAGCAGCCAAGAGACGGGCACCAATGACCAGTTCTTC.

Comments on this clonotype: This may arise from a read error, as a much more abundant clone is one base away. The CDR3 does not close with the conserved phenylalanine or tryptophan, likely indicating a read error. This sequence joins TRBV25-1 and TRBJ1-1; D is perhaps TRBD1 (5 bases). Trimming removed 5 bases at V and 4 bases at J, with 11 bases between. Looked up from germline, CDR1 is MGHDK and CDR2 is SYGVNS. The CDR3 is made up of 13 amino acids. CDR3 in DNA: TGTGCCAGCAGTTCAGGGTCCAGCACTGAAGCTTTCCTT. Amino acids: CASSSGSSTEAFL.

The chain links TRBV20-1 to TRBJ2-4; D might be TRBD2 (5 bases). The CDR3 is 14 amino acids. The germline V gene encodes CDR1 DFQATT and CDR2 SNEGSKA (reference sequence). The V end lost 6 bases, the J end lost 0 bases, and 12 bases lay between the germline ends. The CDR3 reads CSAPTGIAKNIQYF. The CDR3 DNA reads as TGCAGTGCCCCGACGGGGATAGCCAAAAACATTCAGTACTTC.

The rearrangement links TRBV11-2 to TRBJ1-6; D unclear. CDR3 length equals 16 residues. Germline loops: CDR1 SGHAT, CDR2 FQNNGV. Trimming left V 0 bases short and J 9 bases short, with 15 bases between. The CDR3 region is CASSLETMILASPLHF. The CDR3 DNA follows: TGTGCCAGCAGCTTAGAGACCATGATTCTGGCTTCACCCCTCCACTTT. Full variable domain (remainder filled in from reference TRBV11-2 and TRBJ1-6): EAGVAQSPRYKIIEKRQSVAFWCNPISGHATLYWYQQILGQGPKLLIQFQNNGVVDDSQLPKDRFSAERLKGVDSTLKIQPAKLEDSAVYLCASSLETMILASPLHFGNGTRLTVT.

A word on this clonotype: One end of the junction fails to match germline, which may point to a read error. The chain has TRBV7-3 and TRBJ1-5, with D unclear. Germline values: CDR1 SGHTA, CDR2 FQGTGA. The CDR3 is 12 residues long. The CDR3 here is CASSFIGQPRHF. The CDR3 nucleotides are TGTGCCAGCAGCTTTATAGGTCAGCCCCGGCATTTT.

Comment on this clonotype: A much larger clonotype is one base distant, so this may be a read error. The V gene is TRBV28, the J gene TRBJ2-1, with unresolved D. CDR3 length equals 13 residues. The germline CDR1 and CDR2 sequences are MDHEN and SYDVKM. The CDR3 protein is CASSFAGSNGQFF. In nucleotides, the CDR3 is TGTGCCAGCAGTTTCGCAGGTTCCAATGGGCAGTTCTTC.

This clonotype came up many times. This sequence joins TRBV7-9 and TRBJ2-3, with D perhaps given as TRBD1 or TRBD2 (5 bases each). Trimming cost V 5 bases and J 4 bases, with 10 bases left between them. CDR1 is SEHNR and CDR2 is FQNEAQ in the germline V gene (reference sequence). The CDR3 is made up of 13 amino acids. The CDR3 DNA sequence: TGTGCCAGCAGCCAGGGACGGGCAGATACGCAGTATTTT. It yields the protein CASSQGRADTQYF.

The DNA for the CDR3 is TGCAGTGCCCTTCTCTGGAACTATGGCTACACCTTC. Protein product: CSALLWNYGYTF. The chain recombines TRBV20-1 with TRBJ1-2; D unclear. CDR3 size: 12 residues. In germline, CDR1 is DFQATT, CDR2 SNEGSKA (reference sequence). V lost 6 bases to trimming and J lost 2 bases, with 10 bases between them.

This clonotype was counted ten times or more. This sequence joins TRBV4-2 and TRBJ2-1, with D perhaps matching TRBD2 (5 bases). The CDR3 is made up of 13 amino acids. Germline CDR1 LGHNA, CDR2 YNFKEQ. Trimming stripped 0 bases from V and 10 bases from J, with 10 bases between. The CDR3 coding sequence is TGTGCCAGCAGCCAAGATCTAGCCCTCGAGCAGTTCTTC. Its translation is CASSQDLALEQFF.

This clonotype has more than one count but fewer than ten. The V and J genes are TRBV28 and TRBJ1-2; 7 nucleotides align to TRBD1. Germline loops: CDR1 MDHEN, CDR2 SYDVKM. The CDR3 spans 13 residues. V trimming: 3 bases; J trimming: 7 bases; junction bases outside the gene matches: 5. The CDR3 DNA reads TGTGCCAGCAGTTTCAGGGGGGTGACTGGCTACACCTTC. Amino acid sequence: CASSFRGVTGYTF.

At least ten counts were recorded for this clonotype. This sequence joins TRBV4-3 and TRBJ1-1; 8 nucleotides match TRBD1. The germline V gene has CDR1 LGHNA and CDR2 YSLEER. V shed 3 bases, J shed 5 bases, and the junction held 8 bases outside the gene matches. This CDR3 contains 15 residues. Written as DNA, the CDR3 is TGCGCCAGCAGCCATTTCACAGGGGGGTGGACTGAAGCTTTCTTT. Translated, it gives CASSHFTGGWTEAFF.

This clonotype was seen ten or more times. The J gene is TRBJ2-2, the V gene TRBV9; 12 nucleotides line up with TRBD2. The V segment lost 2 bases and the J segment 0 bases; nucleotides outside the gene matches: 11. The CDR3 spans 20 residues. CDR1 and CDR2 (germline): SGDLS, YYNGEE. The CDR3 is CASSVSSGGAALANTGELFF. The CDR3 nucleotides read TGTGCCAGCAGCGTTTCTAGCGGGGGGGCCGCCTTGGCGAACACCGGGGAGCTGTTTTTT.

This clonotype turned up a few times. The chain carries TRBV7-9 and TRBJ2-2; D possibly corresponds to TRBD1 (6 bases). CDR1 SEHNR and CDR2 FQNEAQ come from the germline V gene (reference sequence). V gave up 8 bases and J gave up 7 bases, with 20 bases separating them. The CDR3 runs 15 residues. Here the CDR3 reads CASVQGPASGGELFF. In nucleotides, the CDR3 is TGTGCCAGCGTTCAGGGGCCCGCCTCGGGCGGGGAGCTGTTTTTT.

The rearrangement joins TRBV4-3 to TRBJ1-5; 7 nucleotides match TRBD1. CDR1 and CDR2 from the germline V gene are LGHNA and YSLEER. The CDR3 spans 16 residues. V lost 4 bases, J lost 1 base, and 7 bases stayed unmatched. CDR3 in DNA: TGCGCCAGCAGCCCCGGGGACAGTTTAAGCAATCAGCCCCAGCATTTT. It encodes CASSPGDSLSNQPQHF.

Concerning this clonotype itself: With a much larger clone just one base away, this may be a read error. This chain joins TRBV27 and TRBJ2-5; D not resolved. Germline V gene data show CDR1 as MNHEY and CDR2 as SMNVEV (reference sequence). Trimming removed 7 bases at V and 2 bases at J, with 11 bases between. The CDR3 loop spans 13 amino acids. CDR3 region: CASKPSLQETQYF. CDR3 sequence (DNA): TGTGCCAGCAAACCCTCCCTTCAAGAGACCCAGTACTTC.

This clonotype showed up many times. The CDR3 nucleotides are TGTGCCAGCAGTTTCGCCCTAGCGGGAAGCACAGATACGCAGTATTTT. The encoded protein is CASSFALAGSTDTQYF. The chain recombines TRBV28 with TRBJ2-3, with 9 bases lining up with TRBD2. Trimming removed 3 bases from V and 0 bases from J; junction bases left unmatched: 4. Germline CDR1 MDHEN, CDR2 SYDVKM. The CDR3 has 16 residues.

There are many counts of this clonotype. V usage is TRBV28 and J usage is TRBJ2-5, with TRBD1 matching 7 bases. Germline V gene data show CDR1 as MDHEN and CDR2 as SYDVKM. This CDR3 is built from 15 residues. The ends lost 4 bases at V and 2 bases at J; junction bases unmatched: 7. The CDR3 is CASSSFWDRQETQYF. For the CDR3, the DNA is TGTGCCAGCAGTTCATTTTGGGACAGACAAGAGACCCAGTACTTC.

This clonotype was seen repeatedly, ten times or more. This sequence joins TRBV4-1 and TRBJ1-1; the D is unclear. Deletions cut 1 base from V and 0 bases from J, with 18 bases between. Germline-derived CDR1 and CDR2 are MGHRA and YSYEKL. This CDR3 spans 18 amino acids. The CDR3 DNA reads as TGCGCCAGCAGCCAAGCGGGTCCTCATAATCCAATGAACACTGAAGCTTTCTTT. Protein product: CASSQAGPHNPMNTEAFF.

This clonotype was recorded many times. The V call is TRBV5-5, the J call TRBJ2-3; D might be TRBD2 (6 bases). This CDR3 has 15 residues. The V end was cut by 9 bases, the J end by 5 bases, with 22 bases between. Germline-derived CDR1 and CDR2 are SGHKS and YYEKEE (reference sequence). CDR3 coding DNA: TGTGCCACGGACCCCTCCGGGAGTGGGGGAGATACGCAGTATTTT. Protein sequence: CATDPSGSGGDTQYF.

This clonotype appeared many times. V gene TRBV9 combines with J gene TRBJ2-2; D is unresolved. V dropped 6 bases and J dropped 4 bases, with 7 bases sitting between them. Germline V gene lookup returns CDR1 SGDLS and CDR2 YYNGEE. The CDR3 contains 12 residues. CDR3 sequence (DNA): TGTGCCAGCAACTTCGGCACCGGGGAGCTGTTTTTT. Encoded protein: CASNFGTGELFF.

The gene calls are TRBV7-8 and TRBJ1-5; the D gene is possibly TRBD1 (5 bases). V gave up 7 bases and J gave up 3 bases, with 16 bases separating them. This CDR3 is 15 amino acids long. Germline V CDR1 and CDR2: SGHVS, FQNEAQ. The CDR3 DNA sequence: TGTGCCAGCACCCTAGGGGAGCAGTACAATCAGCCCCAGCATTTT. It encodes CASTLGEQYNQPQHF.

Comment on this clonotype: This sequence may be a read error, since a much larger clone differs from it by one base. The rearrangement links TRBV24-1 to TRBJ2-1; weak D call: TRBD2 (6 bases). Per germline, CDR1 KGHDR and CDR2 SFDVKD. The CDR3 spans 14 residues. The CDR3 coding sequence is TGTGCCACCAGTGGTTTGCGGGACTACAATGAGCAGTTCTTC. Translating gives CATSGLRDYNEQFF.

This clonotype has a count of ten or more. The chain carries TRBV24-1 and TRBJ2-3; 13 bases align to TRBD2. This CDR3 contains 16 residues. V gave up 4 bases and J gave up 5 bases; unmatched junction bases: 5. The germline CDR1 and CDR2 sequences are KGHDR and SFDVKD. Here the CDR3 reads CATSEYGTSGEDTQYF. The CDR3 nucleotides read TGTGCCACCAGTGAATACGGGACTAGCGGGGAAGATACGCAGTATTTT.

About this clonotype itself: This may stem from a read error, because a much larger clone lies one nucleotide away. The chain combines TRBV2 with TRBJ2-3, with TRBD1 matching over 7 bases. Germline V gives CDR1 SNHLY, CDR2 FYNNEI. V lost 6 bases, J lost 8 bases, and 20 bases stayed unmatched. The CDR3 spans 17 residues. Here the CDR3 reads CASRGDSIRSSSGTQYF. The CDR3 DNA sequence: TGTGCCAGCAGAGGGGACAGTATCCGTTCCTCCTCAGGTACGCAGTATTTT.

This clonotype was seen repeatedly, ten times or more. DNA of the CDR3: TGTGCCAGCAGCTTGAGCAGCCCCACTGAAGCTTTCTTT. Protein product: CASSLSSPTEAFF. The chain uses TRBV13 and TRBJ1-1; no reliable D call. The germline CDR1 and CDR2 sequences are PRHDT and FYEKMQ (reference sequence). The CDR3 contains 13 residues. Deletions cut 3 bases from V and 4 bases from J, with 9 bases between.

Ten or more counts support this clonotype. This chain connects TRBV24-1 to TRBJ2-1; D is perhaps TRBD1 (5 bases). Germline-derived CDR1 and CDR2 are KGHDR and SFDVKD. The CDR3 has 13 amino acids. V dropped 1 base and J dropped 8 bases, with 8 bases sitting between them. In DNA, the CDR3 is TGTGCCACCAGTGATTTACAGGACGATGAGCAGTTCTTC. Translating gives CATSDLQDDEQFF.

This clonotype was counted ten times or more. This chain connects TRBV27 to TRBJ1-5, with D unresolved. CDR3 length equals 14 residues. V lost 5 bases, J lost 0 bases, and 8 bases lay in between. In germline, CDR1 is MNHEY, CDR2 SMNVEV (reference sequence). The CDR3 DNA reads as TGTGCCAGCAGTGCCGCGTATAGCAATCAGCCCCAGCATTTT. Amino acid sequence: CASSAAYSNQPQHF.